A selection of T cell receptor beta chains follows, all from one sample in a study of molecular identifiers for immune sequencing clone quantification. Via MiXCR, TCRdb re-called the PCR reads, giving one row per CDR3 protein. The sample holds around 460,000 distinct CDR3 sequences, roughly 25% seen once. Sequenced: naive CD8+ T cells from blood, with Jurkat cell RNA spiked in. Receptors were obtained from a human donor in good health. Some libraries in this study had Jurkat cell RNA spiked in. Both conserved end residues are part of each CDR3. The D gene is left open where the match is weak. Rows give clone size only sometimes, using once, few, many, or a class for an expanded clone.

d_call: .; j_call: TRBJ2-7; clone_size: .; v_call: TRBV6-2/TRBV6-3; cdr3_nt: TGTGCCAGCAGATGTAGTGTATTAGGAAGGGGTGGCGAGCAGTACTTC; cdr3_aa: CASRCSVLGRGGEQYF
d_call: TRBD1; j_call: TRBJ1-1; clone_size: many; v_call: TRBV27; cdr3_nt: TGTGCCAGCAGTTTACAGGGGGGCACTGAAGCTTTCTTT; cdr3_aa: CASSLQGGTEAFF
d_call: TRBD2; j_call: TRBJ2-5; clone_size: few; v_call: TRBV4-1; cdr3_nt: TGCGCCAGCAGCCACCGAGCGGGAGACCAAGAGACCCAGTACTTC; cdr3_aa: CASSHRAGDQETQYF
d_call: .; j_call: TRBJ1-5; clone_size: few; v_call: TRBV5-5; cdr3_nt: TGTGCCAGCAGCCCGCGCGGACATAGCAATCAGCCCCAGCATTTT; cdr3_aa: CASSPRGHSNQPQHF
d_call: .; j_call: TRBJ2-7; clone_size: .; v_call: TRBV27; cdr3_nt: TGTGCCAGCATCAACCGGGGTTTCGGTACCGAGCAGTACTTC; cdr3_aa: CASINRGFGTEQYF
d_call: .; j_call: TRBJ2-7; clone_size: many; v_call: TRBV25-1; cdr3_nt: TGTGCCAGCCCGCGAAGCCGGACAGAGAGCTCCTACGAGCAGTACTTC; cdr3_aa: CASPRSRTESSYEQYF
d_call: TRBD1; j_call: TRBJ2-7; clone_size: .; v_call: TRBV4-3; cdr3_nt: TGCGCCAGCAGCCAAACTCCAGGGGGAGCTTACGAGCAGTACTTC; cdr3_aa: CASSQTPGGAYEQYF
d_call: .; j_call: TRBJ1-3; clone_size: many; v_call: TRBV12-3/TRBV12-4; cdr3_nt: TGTGCCAGCAGCCCCGGAGGAAACACCATATATTTT; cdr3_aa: CASSPGGNTIYF
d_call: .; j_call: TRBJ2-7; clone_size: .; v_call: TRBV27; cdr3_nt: TGTGCCAGCAGTTTACACAGATCCTACGAGCAGTACTTC; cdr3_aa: CASSLHRSYEQYF
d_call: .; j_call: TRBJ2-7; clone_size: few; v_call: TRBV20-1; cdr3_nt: TGCAGTGCGGGGGACCGAGCCACCTCCTACGAGCAGTACTTC; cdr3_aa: CSAGDRATSYEQYF
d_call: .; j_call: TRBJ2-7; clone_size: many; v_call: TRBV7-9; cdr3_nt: TGTGCCAGCAGCGCCGCCCGGGGGCGTGAGCAGTACTTC; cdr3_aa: CASSAARGREQYF
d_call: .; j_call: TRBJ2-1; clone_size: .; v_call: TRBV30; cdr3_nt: TGTGCCTGGAGTCTAGGCACCTACAATGAGCAGTTCTTC; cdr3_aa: CAWSLGTYNEQFF
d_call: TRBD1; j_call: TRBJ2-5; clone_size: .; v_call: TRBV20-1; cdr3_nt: TGCAGTGCCGGGACCGAGACAGGGGTGGAGACCCAGTACTTC; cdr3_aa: CSAGTETGVETQYF
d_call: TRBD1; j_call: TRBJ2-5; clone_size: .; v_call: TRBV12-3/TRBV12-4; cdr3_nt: TGTGCCAGCAGTCCACCGGGACAGGGGCTACAAGAGACCCAGTACTTC; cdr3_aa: CASSPPGQGLQETQYF
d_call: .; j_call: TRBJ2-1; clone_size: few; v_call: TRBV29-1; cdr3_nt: TGCAGCGTTGAAGAAGACAGGGAGGCCTACAATGAGCAGTTCTTC; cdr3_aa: CSVEEDREAYNEQFF
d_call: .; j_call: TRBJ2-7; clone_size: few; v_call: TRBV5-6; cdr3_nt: TGTGCCAGCAGCTTTCAGGGGGGCCGGTACGAGCAGTACTTC; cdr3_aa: CASSFQGGRYEQYF
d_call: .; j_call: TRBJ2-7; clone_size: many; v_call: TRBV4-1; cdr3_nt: TGCGCCAGCAGCCACCCCGGGACCTGGTCCCACGAGCAGTACTTC; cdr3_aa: CASSHPGTWSHEQYF
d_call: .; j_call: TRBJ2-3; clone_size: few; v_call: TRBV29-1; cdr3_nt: TGCAGCGTTGAAGACTGGAAGGATACGCAGTATTTT; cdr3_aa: CSVEDWKDTQYF
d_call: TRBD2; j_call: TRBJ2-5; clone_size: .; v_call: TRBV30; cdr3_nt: TGTGCCTGGAATAGCGGGGCAGATGAGACCCAGTACTTC; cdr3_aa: CAWNSGADETQYF
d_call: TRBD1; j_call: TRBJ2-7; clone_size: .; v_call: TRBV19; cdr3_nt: TGTGCCAGTGTCCGCCGGGACAGTGCGTTATACGAGCAGTACTTC; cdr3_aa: CASVRRDSALYEQYF
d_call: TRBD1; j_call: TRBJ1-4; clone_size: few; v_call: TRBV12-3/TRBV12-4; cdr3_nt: TGTGCCAGCAGTACCTCGGGACAGAATGAAAAACTGTTTTTT; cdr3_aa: CASSTSGQNEKLFF
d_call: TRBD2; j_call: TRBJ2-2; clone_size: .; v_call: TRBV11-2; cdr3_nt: TGTGCCAGCAGCCTGACTAGCGGGAGAACCGGGGAGCTGTTTTTT; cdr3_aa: CASSLTSGRTGELFF
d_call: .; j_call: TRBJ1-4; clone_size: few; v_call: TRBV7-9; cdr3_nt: TGTGCCAGCAGCTTTGTTGGCCTCAATGAAAAACTGTTTTTT; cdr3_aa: CASSFVGLNEKLFF
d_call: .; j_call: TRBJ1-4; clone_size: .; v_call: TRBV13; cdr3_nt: TGTGCCAGCAGCTTAGGGGTTGGTAATGAAAAACTGTTTTTT; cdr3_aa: CASSLGVGNEKLFF
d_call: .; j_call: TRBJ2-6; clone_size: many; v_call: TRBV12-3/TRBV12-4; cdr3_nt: TGTGCCAGCAGTTTGCCCGCCTCTGGGGCCAACGTCCTGACTTTC; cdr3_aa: CASSLPASGANVLTF
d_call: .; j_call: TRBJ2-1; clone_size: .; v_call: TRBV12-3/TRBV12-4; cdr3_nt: TGTGCCAGCAGACCCCCTAGAAGTGAGCAGTTCTTC; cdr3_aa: CASRPPRSEQFF
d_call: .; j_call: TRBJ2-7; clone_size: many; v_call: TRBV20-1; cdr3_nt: TGCAGTGCTAGAGTTCTCGGTCTCTCATACGAGCAGTACTTC; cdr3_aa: CSARVLGLSYEQYF
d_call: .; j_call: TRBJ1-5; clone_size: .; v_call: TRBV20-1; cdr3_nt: TGCAGTGCTATGAGGGCTGGGGGCAGGGATTTTAATCAGCCCCAGCATTTT; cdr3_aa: CSAMRAGGRDFNQPQHF
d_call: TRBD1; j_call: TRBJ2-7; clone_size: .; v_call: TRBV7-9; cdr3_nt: TGTGCCAGCAGCATCGGGACAGCCCAATACGAGCAGTACTTC; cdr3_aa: CASSIGTAQYEQYF
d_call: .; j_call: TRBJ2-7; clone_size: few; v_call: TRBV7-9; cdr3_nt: TGTGCCAGCAGCACGACACAGAACAACTACGAGCAGTACTTC; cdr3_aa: CASSTTQNNYEQYF
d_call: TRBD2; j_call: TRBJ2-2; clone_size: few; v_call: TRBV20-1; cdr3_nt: TGCAGTGCCCCGGGACTAGCGGGTTTCACCGGGGAGCTGTTTTTT; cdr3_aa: CSAPGLAGFTGELFF
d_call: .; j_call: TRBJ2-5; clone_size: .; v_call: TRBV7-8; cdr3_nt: TGTGCCAGCAGCTTACCGGTGTCAGGGGAGGAGACCCAGTACTTC; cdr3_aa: CASSLPVSGEETQYF
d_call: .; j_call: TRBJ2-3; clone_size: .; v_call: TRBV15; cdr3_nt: TGTGCCACCAGCAGAGGACCTACTAGGAGGGTTTCTAGCACAGATACGCAGTATTTT; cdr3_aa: CATSRGPTRRVSSTDTQYF
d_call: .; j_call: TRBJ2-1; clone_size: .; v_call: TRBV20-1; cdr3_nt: TGCAGTGCTAGGCCTCCCGGATACAATGAGCAGTTCTTC; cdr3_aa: CSARPPGYNEQFF
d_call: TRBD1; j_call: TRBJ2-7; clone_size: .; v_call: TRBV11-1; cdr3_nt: TGTGCCAGCAGCTCACTCGGTGATGGACAGGGCTACGAGCAGTACTTC; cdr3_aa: CASSSLGDGQGYEQYF
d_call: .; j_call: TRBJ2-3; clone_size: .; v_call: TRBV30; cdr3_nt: TGTGCCTACGCAGATACAGATACGCAGTATTTT; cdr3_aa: CAYADTDTQYF
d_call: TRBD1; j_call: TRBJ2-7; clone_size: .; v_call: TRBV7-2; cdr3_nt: TGTGCCAGCAGCTACGGGACAGTTATTGGTTACGAGCAGTACTTC; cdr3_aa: CASSYGTVIGYEQYF
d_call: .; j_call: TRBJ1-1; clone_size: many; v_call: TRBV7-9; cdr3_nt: TGTGCCAGCAGCTTACTAGTCTTGGACACTGAAGCTTTCTTT; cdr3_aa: CASSLLVLDTEAFF
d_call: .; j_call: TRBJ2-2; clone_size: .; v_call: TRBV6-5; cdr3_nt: TGTGCCAGCAGTTACTTTACAGAGAGCACCGGGGAGCTGTTTTTT; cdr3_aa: CASSYFTESTGELFF
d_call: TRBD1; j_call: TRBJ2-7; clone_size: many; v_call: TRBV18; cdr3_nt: TGTGCCAGCTCACTAGCGCAGGGGGATTGGGAGCAGTACTTC; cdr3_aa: CASSLAQGDWEQYF
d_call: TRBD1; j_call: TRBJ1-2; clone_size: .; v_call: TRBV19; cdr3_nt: TGTGCCAGTAGTATTATGTTTTATGGGCAGGGGGCGGACTACTATGGCTACACCTTC; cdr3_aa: CASSIMFYGQGADYYGYTF
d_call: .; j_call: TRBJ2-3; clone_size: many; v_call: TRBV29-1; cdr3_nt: TGCAGCGTTGTAGAGAATACGCAGTATTTT; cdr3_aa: CSVVENTQYF
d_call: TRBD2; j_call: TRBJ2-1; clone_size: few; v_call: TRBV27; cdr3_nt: TGTGCCAGCAGTTTACTACAGACTAGCGGGGGCAATGAGCAGTTCTTC; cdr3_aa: CASSLLQTSGGNEQFF
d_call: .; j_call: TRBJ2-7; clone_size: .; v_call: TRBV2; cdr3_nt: TGTGCCAGCAGTCCCCTAGCGTCGACAAGGGAGCAGTACTTC; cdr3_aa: CASSPLASTREQYF
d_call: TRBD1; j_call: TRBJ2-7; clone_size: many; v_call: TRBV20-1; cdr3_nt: TGCAGTGCTCGGGACAGGAACTCCTACGAGCAGTACTTC; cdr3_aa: CSARDRNSYEQYF
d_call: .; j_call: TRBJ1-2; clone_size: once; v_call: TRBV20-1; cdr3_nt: TGCAGTGCTAGAGATCTAGGGTATCAAGTTAACTATGGCTACACCTTC; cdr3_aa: CSARDLGYQVNYGYTF
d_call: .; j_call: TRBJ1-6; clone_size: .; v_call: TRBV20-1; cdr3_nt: TGCAGTGCTACTCGACCAGGCGCTGACTATTCACCCCTCCACTTT; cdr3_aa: CSATRPGADYSPLHF
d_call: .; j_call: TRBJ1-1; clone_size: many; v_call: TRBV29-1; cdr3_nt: TGCAGCGTTTCGGACCGCACTGAAGCTTTCTTT; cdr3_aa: CSVSDRTEAFF
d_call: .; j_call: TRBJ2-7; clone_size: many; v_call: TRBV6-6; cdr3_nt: TGTGCCAGCAGTTACTCGATAAGGGCCGAGCAGTACTTC; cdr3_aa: CASSYSIRAEQYF
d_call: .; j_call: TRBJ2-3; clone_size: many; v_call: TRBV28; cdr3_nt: TGTGCCAGCAGTCAAACCTCTAGCACAGATACGCAGTATTTT; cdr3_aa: CASSQTSSTDTQYF